The sequence of this T cell receptor beta chain was determined in a study of blood T cell repertoires in COVID-19. About the research overall: There were acute and convalescent COVID-19 samples, and they came from the United States, Italy and Spain. T cells, B-cell-depleted T cells, or PBMCs provided the cDNA or gDNA that served as material.

As originally analysed: Quantification of nucleated cells was approximated via reference gene primer amplification. Generated by immunoSEQ multiplex PCR, the TCRdb table keeps only in-frame clones and is missing some. V and J calls and clone size are given by that table; D and trimming were obtained from the DNA. Here the sample spans 180,000 or so clones, around four fifths being singletons. Living in under 30 US areas, the participants were between about 18 and 100 years of age. The germline CDR1 and CDR2 sequences are MDHEN and SYDVKM. Trimming removed 6 bases at V and 0 bases at J, with 12 bases between. The CDR3 sequence is 15 residues long.

The chain uses TRBV28 and TRBJ2-1; D uncertain. This clonotype was sampled from a woman between 50 and 59 years old who had recovered from COVID-19. Sequences were obtained from PBMCs or T cells enriched from blood (not recorded which). CDR3 coding DNA: TGTGCCAGCAGAGAAGCCTCGAGCTCCTACAATGAGCAGTTCTTC. Protein product: CASREASSSYNEQFF. Looking up the rest from reference TRBV28 and TRBJ2-1 gives the full variable domain: DVKVTQSSRYLVKRTGEKVFLECVQDMDHENMFWYRQDPGLGLRLIYFSYDVKMKEKGDIPEGYSVSREKKERFSLILESASTNQTSMYLCASREASSSYNEQFFGPGTRLTVL.